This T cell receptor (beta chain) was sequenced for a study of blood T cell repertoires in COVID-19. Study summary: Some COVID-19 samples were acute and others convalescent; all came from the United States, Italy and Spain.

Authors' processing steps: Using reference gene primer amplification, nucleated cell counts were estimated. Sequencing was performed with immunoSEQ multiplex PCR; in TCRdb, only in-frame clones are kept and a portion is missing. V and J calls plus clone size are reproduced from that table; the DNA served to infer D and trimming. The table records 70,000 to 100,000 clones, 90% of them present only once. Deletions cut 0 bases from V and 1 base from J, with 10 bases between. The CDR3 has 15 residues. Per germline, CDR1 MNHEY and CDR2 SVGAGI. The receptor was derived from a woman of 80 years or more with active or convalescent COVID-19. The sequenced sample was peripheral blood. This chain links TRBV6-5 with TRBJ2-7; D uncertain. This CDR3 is CASSYSTTSSYEQYF. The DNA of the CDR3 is TGTGCCAGCAGTTACTCAACCACTTCATCCTACGAGCAGTACTTC.